This T cell receptor (beta chain) was recorded in a study of blood T cell repertoires in COVID-19. Study-wide context: PBMCs, B-cell-depleted T cells, or T cells were the source of the cDNA or gDNA that made up the material.

Data came from immunoSEQ multiplex PCR; TCRdb stores just in-frame clones and leaves some out. Of 150,000 to 190,000 clones listed, around four fifths are singletons. Germline V CDR1 and CDR2: MNHEY, SMNVEV (reference sequence). The V end was cut by 6 bases, the J end by 6 bases, with 23 bases between. The CDR3 spans 16 residues. The study recruited people aged roughly 18 to 100 years across 24 US areas. Cohort assignment relied on participant-reported clinical history. This sequence was found in a man aged 45-65 years who had recovered from COVID-19. The material sequenced was PBMCs or T cells enriched from blood (not recorded which). V and J are TRBV27 and TRBJ1-1; possibly TRBD1 for D (5 bases). CDR3 nucleotides: TGTGCCAGCAGGAGGTCTCTCACTCAGGGAGGGGCTGAAGCTTTCTTT. Its translation is CASRRSLTQGGAEAFF.